Presented here are 23 T cell receptor beta chains from one specimen sequenced in a study of blood T cell repertoires in COVID-19. Produced via immunoSEQ multiplex PCR; TCRdb's table is partial and in-frame only. The data hold tens of thousands of clones, with over 80% observed a single time. The sequencing input was peripheral blood. These receptors came from a man between 65 and 85 years old with acute or convalescent COVID-19.

This chain joins TRBV7-9 and TRBJ2-1, with 7 nucleotides matching TRBD1. The V gene end was trimmed by 0 bases and the J gene end by 3 bases; junction bases not matched to a gene: 2. The CDR3 runs 15 residues. Germline V lookup: CDR1 SEHNR, CDR2 FQNEAQ (reference sequence). The chain's CDR3 is CASSLAGDSYNEQFF. The CDR3 DNA reads as TGTGCCAGCAGCTTAGCAGGGGACAGCTACAATGAGCAGTTCTTC.

The chain has TRBV5-1 and TRBJ2-3, with D perhaps TRBD2 (6 bases). Trimming left V 0 bases short and J 1 base short, with 18 bases between. Germline V lookup: CDR1 SGHRS, CDR2 YFSETQ. The CDR3 sequence is 18 residues long. CDR3 region: CASSLATGPGVRTDTQYF. The CDR3 nucleotides are TGCGCCAGCAGCTTGGCCACGGGTCCGGGGGTCCGCACAGATACGCAGTATTTT.

The chain couples TRBV12-5 to TRBJ2-3; the match to TRBD1 covers 10 bases. The CDR3 runs 17 residues. V was clipped by 0 bases and J by 1 base; unmatched bases: 4. Germline V CDR1 and CDR2: LGHNT, FRNRAP. DNA for the CDR3: TGTGCTAGTGGTTTGGTACGGACAGGGGGGGGCACAGATACGCAGTATTTT. Protein: CASGLVRTGGGTDTQYF.

CDR3 sequence: CASSNTGGETQYF. The CDR3 DNA follows: TGTGCCAGCAGTAATACAGGGGGGGAGACCCAGTACTTC. The chain employs TRBV2 and TRBJ2-5, with TRBD1 identical over 8 bases. Losses at the gene ends were 5 bases for V and 5 bases for J; bases not matched to a gene: 4. Germline loops: CDR1 SNHLY, CDR2 FYNNEI. This CDR3 comprises 13 residues.

V and J are TRBV6-5 and TRBJ2-3; D possibly corresponds to TRBD2 (5 bases). The CDR3 is 16 residues long. The ends were cut back, 0 bases at V and 4 bases at J, with 14 bases in the middle. Germline V lookup: CDR1 MNHEY, CDR2 SVGAGI. CDR3 sequence reads: CASSYSRGKQADTQYF. The CDR3 nucleotides are TGTGCCAGCAGTTACTCGAGAGGGAAGCAGGCAGATACGCAGTATTTT.

The gene calls are TRBV4-1 and TRBJ2-5; 10 bases agree with TRBD2. Losses at the gene ends were 1 base for V and 0 bases for J; bases not matched to a gene: 5. The CDR3 loop spans 17 amino acids. CDR1 is MGHRA and CDR2 is YSYEKL in the germline V gene. The CDR3 sequence is CASSQGTSGGYQETQYF. CDR3 coding DNA: TGCGCCAGCAGCCAAGGGACTAGCGGAGGCTACCAAGAGACCCAGTACTTC.

The chain combines TRBV28 with TRBJ2-1, with 9 bases fitting TRBD1. The CDR3 loop spans 16 amino acids. Trimming took 2 bases from V and 1 from J; bases not matched to a gene: 3. CDR1 and CDR2 from the germline V gene are MDHEN and SYDVKM. Written as DNA, the CDR3 is TGTGCCAGCAGTTTAGGGGGGACAGGGTCCTACAATGAGCAGTTCTTC. This encodes CASSLGGTGSYNEQFF.

The chain joins TRBV15 to TRBJ1-5; 7 positions match TRBD1. The junction had 6 bases not matched to a gene; V was cut back by 5 bases and J by 5 bases. CDR3 length equals 14 residues. Germline V CDR1 and CDR2: LNHNV, YYDKDF (reference sequence). CDR3 sequence reads: CATSGFQGDQPQHF. The CDR3 region has the DNA TGTGCCACCAGCGGATTTCAGGGGGATCAGCCCCAGCATTTT.

This clone was seen only once. In DNA, the CDR3 is TGTGCCAGCTCAGAGGGGGAACAGCCCCAGCATTTT. It translates to CASSEGEQPQHF. The V gene is TRBV18, the J gene TRBJ1-5, with TRBD1 as a possible D gene (6 bases). Germline V CDR1 and CDR2: KGHSH, LQKENI. Between the trimmed V and J ends, which lost 5 bases and 7 bases, there was a span of 9 bases. This CDR3 comprises 12 residues.

V usage is TRBV5-1 and J usage is TRBJ2-7; D unresolved. The V gene's germline CDR1 is SGHRS and CDR2 YFSETQ. The CDR3 has 15 amino acids. V dropped 4 bases and J dropped 4 bases, with 18 bases sitting between them. The CDR3 DNA sequence: TGCGCCAGCAGCCCCCTTACCGGGTCACCTTACGAGCAGTACTTC. Its translation: CASSPLTGSPYEQYF.

J is TRBJ1-2 and V is TRBV7-9; the D gene is possibly TRBD1 (6 bases). The CDR3 length is 13 residues. Germline V gene sequence: CDR1 SEHNR, CDR2 FQNEAQ (reference sequence). Trimming took off 4 bases at V and 5 bases at J, with 11 bases between the two ends. The CDR3: CASSSPDRYGYTF. The CDR3 region has the DNA TGTGCCAGCAGCTCCCCGGACAGATATGGCTACACCTTC.

This chain uses TRBV5-1 with TRBJ2-7, with D perhaps matching TRBD1 (6 bases). Germline V gene lookup returns CDR1 SGHRS and CDR2 YFSETQ. The CDR3 is 14 amino acids. V was cut by 4 bases and J by 6 bases, with 17 bases left in between. The CDR3 spells CASSERDNFSEQYF. The CDR3 DNA reads TGCGCCAGCAGCGAGAGGGACAACTTCTCCGAGCAGTACTTC.

CDR3 amino acids: CASRFLQAPYGYTF. Written as DNA, the CDR3 is TGTGCCAGCAGATTTCTACAGGCTCCCTATGGCTACACCTTC. The gene calls are TRBV3-1 (or the pseudogene TRBV3-2) and TRBJ1-2; maybe TRBD1 (5 bases). The germline CDR1 and CDR2 sequences are LGHDT and YNNKEL (reference sequence). The CDR3 length is 14 residues. V lost 6 bases to trimming and J lost 4 bases, with 15 bases between them.

The chain recombines TRBV6-5 with TRBJ2-1, with TRBD2 identical over 11 bases. This CDR3 comprises 15 residues. After removal of 6 bases from V and 4 bases from J, the junction contained 5 bases not matched to a gene. Germline CDR1 MNHEY, CDR2 SVGAGI. Here the CDR3 reads CASRRLAGHYNEQFF. CDR3 DNA: TGTGCCAGCAGACGACTAGCGGGGCATTACAATGAGCAGTTCTTC.

This chain links TRBV12-3 or TRBV12-4 with TRBJ1-2; D not certain. The CDR3 loop spans 13 amino acids. The ends were cut back, 0 bases at V and 4 bases at J, with 6 bases in the middle. This CDR3 is CASSLATRYGYTF. The DNA for the CDR3 is TGTGCCAGCAGTTTAGCAACTCGCTATGGCTACACCTTC.

In its sample, this clone was seen a few times. The chain links TRBV2 to TRBJ1-2; D is possibly TRBD1 (5 bases). V lost 4 bases and J 6 bases, leaving 12 bases between the germline ends. Per germline, CDR1 SNHLY and CDR2 FYNNEI. The CDR3 is 13 residues long. CDR3 coding DNA: TGTGCCAGCAGTGTGACAGCGTATAATGGCTACACCTTC. Translation gives CASSVTAYNGYTF.

The gene calls are TRBV3-1 (or the pseudogene TRBV3-2) and TRBJ2-5; 13 nucleotides agree with TRBD2. J lost 6 bases, V lost 0 bases, and 7 bases had no gene match. The germline V gene has CDR1 LGHDT and CDR2 YNNKEL (reference sequence). There are 17 residues in the CDR3. CDR3 coding DNA: TGTGCCAGCAGCCAAGAGAGGACTAGCGGGGGCTGGCAGACCCAGTACTTC. It yields the protein CASSQERTSGGWQTQYF.

This chain connects TRBV15 to TRBJ2-7; D is ambiguous. The length of the CDR3 is 14 residues. Germline loops: CDR1 LNHNV, CDR2 YYDKDF (reference sequence). The V end lost 4 bases, the J end lost 6 bases, and 16 bases lay between the germline ends. CDR3: CATSTTNGSIEQYF. The DNA for the CDR3 is TGTGCCACCAGCACTACTAATGGGTCCATCGAGCAGTACTTC.

This clone was recorded only once. V is TRBV18 and J is TRBJ2-1; 11 bases line up with TRBD2. V lost 5 bases and J lost 4; bases outside the gene matches: 16. Germline lookup yields CDR1 KGHSH and CDR2 LQKENI. The CDR3 totals 19 residues. CDR3 loop: CASSRPPSGGSLLYNEQFF. The CDR3 DNA sequence: TGTGCCAGCTCAAGGCCCCCTAGCGGGGGGTCCCTTCTTTACAATGAGCAGTTCTTC.

The chain employs TRBV3-1 (or the pseudogene TRBV3-2) and TRBJ1-4; D might be TRBD1 (5 bases). The CDR3 length is 14 residues. In germline, CDR1 is LGHDT, CDR2 YNNKEL (reference sequence). Between the trimmed V and J ends, which lost 5 bases and 7 bases, there was a span of 14 bases. CDR3 DNA sequence: TGTGCCAGCAGCTCCGGACAAGTTCGTGAAAAACTGTTTTTT. This gives the protein CASSSGQVREKLFF.

This sequence joins TRBV10-3 and TRBJ2-7; D not resolved. The CDR3 is 12 amino acids. V lost 6 bases to trimming and J lost 2 bases, with 8 bases between them. From germline, CDR1 is ENHRY and CDR2 SYGVKD. The CDR3, as DNA: TGTGCCATCAGCGTGGAGCCCTACGAGCAGTACTTC. This gives the protein CAISVEPYEQYF.

This clone has a single count. The rearrangement links TRBV5-1 to TRBJ2-7; 8 bases map to TRBD1. V gave up 0 bases and J gave up 5 bases; unmatched junction bases: 7. This CDR3 spans 15 amino acids. Germline values: CDR1 SGHRS, CDR2 YFSETQ. The DNA for the CDR3 is TGCGCCAGCAGCTTGGCCGGACAGGGTTTGGACGAGCAGTACTTC. Residues: CASSLAGQGLDEQYF. Full variable domain (outside the CDR3, taken from reference TRBV5-1 and TRBJ2-7): KAGVTQTPRYLIKTRGQQVTLSCSPISGHRSVSWYQQTPGQGLQFLFEYFSETQRNKGNFPGRFSGRQFSNSRSEMNVSTLELGDSALYLCASSLAGQGLDEQYFGPGTRLTVT.

This rearrangement joins TRBV6-5 to TRBJ2-7; 8 nucleotides line up with TRBD1. Trimming took 7 bases from V and 4 from J; bases not matched to a gene: 6. The CDR3 runs to 13 residues. Germline CDR1 MNHEY, CDR2 SVGAGI. CDR3 sequence reads: CASIRTGRYEQYF. CDR3 nucleotide sequence: TGTGCCAGCATTAGGACAGGGCGATACGAGCAGTACTTC.